What follows describes a single T cell receptor beta chain. Antigen unknown. The sample is drawn from a study of shared clonotypes between healthy human individuals. Deep was the level used in running the assay. Some clones are missing from TCRdb's copy, which holds only in-frame ones; the method was immunoSEQ multiplex PCR. The profile shows hundreds of thousands of clones, roughly 70% of them singletons. Those who donated, Caucasian adults without exception, all lived in Nashville, Tennessee. From CD4+ cells came CD45RA+ naive and CD45RA-negative memory subsets. Germline values: CDR1 KGHSH, CDR2 LQKENI. V was clipped by 3 bases and J by 6 bases; unmatched bases: 5. The CDR3 is made up of 15 amino acids. General study results and limits: Investigators expected sequencing depth to affect clonotype sharing among donors.

Sequenced: memory CD4+ T cells sorted from blood. The subset was: CD45RA-negative fraction. The receptor comes from a woman aged 25-40 years in good health. The gene calls are TRBV18 and TRBJ2-1, with TRBD2 matching over 10 bases. CDR3 DNA sequence: TGTGCCAGCTCACCGGGAGCGGGAGGGCCCAATGAGCAGTTCTTC. Translated: CASSPGAGGPNEQFF. The whole variable domain, remainder taken from reference TRBV18 and TRBJ2-1, is NAGVMQNPRHLVRRRGQEARLRCSPMKGHSHVYWYRQLPEEGLKFMVYLQKENIIDESGMPKERFSAEFPKEGPSILRIQQVVRGDSAAYFCASSPGAGGPNEQFFGPGTRLTVL.